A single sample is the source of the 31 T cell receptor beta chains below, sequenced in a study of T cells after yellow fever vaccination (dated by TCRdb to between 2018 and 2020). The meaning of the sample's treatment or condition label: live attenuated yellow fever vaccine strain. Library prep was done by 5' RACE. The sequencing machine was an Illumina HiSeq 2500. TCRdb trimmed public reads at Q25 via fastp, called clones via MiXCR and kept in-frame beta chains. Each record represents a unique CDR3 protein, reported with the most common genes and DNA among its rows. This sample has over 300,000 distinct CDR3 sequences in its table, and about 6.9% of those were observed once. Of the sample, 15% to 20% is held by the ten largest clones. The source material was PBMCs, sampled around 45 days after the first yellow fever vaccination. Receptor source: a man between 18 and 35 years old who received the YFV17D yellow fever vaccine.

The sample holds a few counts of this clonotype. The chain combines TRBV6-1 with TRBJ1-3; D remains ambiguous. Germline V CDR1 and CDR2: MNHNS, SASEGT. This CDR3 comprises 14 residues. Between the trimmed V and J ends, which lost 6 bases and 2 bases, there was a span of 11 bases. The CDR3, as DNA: TGTGCCAGCAGGCGATTTGGGGCTGGAAACACCATATATTTT. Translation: CASRRFGAGNTIYF.

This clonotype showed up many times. The CDR3 region is CASSPQGSSLSPLHF. The CDR3 bases are TGTGCCAGCAGTCCACAGGGTTCCTCGCTTTCACCCCTCCACTTT. V usage is TRBV12-3 or TRBV12-4 and J usage is TRBJ1-6, with D possibly being TRBD1 (6 bases). V shed 5 bases and J shed 9 bases, with 17 bases lying between them. This CDR3 region has 15 residues.

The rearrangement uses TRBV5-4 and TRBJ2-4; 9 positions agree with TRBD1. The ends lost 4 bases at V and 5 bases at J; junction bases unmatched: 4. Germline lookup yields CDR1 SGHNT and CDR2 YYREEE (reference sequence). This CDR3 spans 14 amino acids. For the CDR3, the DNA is TGTGCCAGCAGCCCATGGACAGGGGAAAACATTCAGTACTTC. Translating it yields CASSPWTGENIQYF. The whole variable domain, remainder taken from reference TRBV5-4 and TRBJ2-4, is ETGVTQSPTHLIKTRGQQVTLRCSSQSGHNTVSWYQQALGQGPQFIFQYYREEENGRGNFPPRFSGLQFPNYSSELNVNALELDDSALYLCASSPWTGENIQYFGAGTRLSVL.

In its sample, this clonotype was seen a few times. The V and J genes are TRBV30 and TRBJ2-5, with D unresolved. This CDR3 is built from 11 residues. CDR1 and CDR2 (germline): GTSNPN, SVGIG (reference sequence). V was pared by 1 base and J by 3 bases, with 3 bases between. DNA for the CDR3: TGTGCCTGGAGTGACGAAGAGACCCAGTACTTC. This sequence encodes CAWSDEETQYF.

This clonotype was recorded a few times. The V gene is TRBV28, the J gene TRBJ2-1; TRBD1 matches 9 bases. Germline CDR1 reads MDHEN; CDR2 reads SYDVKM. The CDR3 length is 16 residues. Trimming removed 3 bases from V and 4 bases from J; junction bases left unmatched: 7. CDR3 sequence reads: CASSFNEGQGYNEQFF. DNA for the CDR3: TGTGCCAGCAGTTTTAATGAGGGACAGGGATACAATGAGCAGTTCTTC. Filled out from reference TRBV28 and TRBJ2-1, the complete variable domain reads DVKVTQSSRYLVKRTGEKVFLECVQDMDHENMFWYRQDPGLGLRLIYFSYDVKMKEKGDIPEGYSVSREKKERFSLILESASTNQTSMYLCASSFNEGQGYNEQFFGPGTRLTVL.

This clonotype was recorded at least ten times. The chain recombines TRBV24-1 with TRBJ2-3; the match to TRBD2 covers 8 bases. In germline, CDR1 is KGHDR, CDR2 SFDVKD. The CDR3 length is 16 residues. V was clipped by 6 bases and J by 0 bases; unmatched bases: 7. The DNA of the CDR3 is TGTGCCACCAGTCCCGGGACTAGGGGTAGCACAGATACGCAGTATTTT. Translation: CATSPGTRGSTDTQYF.

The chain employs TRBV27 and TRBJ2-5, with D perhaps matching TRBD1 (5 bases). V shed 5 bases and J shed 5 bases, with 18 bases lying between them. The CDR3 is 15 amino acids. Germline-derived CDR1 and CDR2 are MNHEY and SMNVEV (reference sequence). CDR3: CASSTGQIIPETQYF. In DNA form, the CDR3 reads TGTGCCAGCAGTACCGGACAAATTATACCGGAGACCCAGTACTTC.

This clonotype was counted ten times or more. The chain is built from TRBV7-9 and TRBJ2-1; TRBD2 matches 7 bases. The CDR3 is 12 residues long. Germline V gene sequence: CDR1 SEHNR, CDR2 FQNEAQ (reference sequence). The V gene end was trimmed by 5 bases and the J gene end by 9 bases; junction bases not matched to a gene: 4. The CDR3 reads CASSLGGGEQFF. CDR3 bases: TGTGCCAGCAGCCTGGGGGGGGGTGAGCAGTTCTTC.

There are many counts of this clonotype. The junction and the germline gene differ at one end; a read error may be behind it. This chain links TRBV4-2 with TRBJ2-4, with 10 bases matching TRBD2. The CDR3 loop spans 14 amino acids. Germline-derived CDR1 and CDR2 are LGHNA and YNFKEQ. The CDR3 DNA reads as TGTGCCAGCAGCCAAGAGGGTAGCGGGGGGCCAAAAGCCTTC. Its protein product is CASSQEGSGGPKAF.

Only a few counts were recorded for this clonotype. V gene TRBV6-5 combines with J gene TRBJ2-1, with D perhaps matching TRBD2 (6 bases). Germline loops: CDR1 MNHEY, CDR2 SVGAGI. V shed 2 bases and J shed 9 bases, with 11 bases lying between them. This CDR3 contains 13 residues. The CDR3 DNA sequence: TGTGCCAGCAGTTACCGACTAGAAGCTGAGCAGTTCTTC. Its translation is CASSYRLEAEQFF.

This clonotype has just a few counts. CDR3 DNA: TGTGCCAGCCGCCGGGCAGGCAGTAATTCACCCCTCCACTTT. Translated: CASRRAGSNSPLHF. The chain recombines TRBV6-1 with TRBJ1-6; D is ambiguous. The V end was cut by 8 bases, the J end by 6 bases, with 14 bases between. CDR1 and CDR2 (germline): MNHNS, SASEGT. The CDR3 runs to 14 residues.

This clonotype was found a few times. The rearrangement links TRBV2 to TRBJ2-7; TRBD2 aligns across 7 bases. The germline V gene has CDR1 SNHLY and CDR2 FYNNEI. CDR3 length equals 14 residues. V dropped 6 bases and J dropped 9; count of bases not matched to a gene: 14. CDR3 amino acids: CASRGLVAGSWQYV. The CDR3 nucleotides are TGTGCCAGCAGAGGCCTAGTAGCGGGTTCCTGGCAGTACGTC.

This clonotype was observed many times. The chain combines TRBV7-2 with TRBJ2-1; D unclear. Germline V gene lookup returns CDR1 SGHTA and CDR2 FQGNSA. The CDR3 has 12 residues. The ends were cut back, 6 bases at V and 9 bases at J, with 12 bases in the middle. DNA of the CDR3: TGTGCCAGCAGTAAGCCTAGGTTTGAGCAGTTCTTC. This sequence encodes CASSKPRFEQFF.

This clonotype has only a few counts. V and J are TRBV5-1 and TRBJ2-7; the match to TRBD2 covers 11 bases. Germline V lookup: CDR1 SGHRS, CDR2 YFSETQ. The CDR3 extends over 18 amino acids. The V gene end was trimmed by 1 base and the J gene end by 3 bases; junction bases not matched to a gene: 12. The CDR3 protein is CASSLPDRPGLAVYEQYF. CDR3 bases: TGCGCCAGCAGCTTGCCGGACAGGCCGGGACTAGCGGTCTACGAGCAGTACTTC.

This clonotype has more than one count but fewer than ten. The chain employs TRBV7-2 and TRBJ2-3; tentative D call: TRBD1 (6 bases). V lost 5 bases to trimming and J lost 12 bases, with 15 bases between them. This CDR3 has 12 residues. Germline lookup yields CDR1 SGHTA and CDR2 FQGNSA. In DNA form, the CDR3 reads TGTGCCAGCAGCAGGGGGTGGGCCCCACAGTATTTT. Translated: CASSRGWAPQYF. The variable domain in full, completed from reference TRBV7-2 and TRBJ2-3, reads GAGVSQSPSNKVTEKGKDVELRCDPISGHTALYWYRQSLGQGLEFLIYFQGNSAPDKSGLPSDRFSAERTGGSVSTLTIQRTQQEDSAVYLCASSRGWAPQYFGPGTRLTVL.

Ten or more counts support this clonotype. CDR3 nucleotides: TGTGCCAGCAGCTCGACAGGGGCTAGCACAGATACGCAGTATTTT. Amino acid sequence: CASSSTGASTDTQYF. The chain is built from TRBV11-2 and TRBJ2-3, with 8 bases fitting TRBD1. Per germline, CDR1 SGHAT and CDR2 FQNNGV. With 4 bases clipped from V and 0 bases from J, the junction kept 3 bases outside the gene matches. CDR3 length equals 15 residues.

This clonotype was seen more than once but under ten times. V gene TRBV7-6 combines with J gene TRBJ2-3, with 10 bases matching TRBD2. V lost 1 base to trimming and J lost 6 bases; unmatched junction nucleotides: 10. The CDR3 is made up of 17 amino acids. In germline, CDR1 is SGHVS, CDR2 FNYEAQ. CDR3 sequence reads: CASSLGASGGPLDTQYF. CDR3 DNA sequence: TGTGCCAGCAGCTTAGGGGCTAGCGGGGGCCCTCTGGATACGCAGTATTTT.

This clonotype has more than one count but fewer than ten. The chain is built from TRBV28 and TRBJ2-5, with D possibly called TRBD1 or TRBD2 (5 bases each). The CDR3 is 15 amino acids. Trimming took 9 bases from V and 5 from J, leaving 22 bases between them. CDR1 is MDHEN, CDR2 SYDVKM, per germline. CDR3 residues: CASRVFGAGYETQYF. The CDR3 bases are TGTGCCAGTAGAGTCTTCGGGGCAGGCTATGAGACCCAGTACTTC.

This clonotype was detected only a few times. This CDR3 is CASSFQGRYGYTF. CDR3 bases: TGTGCCAGCAGCTTTCAGGGCCGCTATGGCTACACCTTC. V is TRBV7-2 and J is TRBJ1-2; D perhaps matches TRBD1 (5 bases). V gave up 3 bases and J gave up 4 bases, with 9 bases separating them. The CDR3 runs to 13 residues. Germline V lookup: CDR1 SGHTA, CDR2 FQGNSA.

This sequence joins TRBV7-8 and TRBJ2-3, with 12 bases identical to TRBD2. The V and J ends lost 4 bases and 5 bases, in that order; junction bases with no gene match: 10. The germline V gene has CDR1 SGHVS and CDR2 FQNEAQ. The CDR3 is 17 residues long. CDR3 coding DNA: TGTGCCAGCAGCTCCATCGGACTAGCGGGGAAGGGAGATACGCAGTATTTT. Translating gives CASSSIGLAGKGDTQYF.

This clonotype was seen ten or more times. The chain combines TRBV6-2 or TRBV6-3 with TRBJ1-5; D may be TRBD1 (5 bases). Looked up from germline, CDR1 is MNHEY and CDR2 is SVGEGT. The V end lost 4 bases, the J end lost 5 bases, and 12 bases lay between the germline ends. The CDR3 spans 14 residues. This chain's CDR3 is CASSSARDDQPQHF. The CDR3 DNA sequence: TGTGCCAGCAGTTCCGCCAGGGACGATCAGCCCCAGCATTTT.

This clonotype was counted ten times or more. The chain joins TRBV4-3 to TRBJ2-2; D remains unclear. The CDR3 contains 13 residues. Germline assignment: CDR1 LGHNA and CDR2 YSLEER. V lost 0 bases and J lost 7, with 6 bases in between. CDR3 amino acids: CASSQEIGGELFF. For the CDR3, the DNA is TGCGCCAGCAGCCAAGAGATTGGCGGGGAGCTGTTTTTT.

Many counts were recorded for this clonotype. In nucleotides, the CDR3 is TGCAGTGCTCCGCGACAGGGACTCACCTACGAGCAGTACGTC. Residues: CSAPRQGLTYEQYV. The V gene is TRBV20-1, the J gene TRBJ2-7, with D possibly being TRBD1 (7 bases). The CDR3 contains 14 residues. With 5 bases removed from V and 2 bases from J, the gap between germline ends came to 16 bases. The germline gives CDR1 DFQATT, CDR2 SNEGSKA (reference sequence).

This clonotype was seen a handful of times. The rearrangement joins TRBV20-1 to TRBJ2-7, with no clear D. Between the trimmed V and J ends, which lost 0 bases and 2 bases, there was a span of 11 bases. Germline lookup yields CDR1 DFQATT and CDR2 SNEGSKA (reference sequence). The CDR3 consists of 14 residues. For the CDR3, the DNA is TGCAGTGCTAGAGATAGTGGGGATACCTACGAGCAGTACGTC. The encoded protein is CSARDSGDTYEQYV.

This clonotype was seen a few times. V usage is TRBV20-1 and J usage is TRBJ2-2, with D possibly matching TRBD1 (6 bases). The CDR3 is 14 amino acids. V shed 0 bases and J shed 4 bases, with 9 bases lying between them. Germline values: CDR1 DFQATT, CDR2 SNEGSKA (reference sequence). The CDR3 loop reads CSAREPRGTGELFF. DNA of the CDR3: TGCAGTGCTAGAGAACCCAGGGGCACCGGGGAGCTGTTTTTT.

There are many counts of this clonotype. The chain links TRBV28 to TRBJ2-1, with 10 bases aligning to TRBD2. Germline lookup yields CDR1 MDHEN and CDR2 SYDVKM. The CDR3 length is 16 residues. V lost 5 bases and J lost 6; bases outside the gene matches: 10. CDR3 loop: CASSPLTSGEVNEQFF. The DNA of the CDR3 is TGTGCCAGCAGTCCGTTAACTAGCGGGGAAGTCAATGAGCAGTTCTTC.

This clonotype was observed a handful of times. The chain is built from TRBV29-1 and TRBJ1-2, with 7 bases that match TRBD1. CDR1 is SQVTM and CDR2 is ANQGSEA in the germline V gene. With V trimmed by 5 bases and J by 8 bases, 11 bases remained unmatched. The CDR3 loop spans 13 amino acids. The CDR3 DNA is TGCAGCGTTTGGGACAGCCAGTCGGGCGGCTACACCTTC. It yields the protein CSVWDSQSGGYTF.

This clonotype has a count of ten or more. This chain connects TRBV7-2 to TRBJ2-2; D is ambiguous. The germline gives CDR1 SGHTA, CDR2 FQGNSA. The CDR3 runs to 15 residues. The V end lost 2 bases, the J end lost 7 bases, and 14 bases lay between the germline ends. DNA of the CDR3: TGTGCCAGCAGCTTATATTGGCAGGATGGCGGGGAGCTGTTTTTT. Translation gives CASSLYWQDGGELFF. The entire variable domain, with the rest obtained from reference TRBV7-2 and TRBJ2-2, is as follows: GAGVSQSPSNKVTEKGKDVELRCDPISGHTALYWYRQSLGQGLEFLIYFQGNSAPDKSGLPSDRFSAERTGGSVSTLTIQRTQQEDSAVYLCASSLYWQDGGELFFGEGSRLTVL.

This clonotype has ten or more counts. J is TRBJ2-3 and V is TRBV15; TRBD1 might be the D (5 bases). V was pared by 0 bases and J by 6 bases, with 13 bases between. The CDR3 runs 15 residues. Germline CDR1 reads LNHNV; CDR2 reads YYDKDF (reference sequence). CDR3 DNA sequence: TGTGCCACCAGCAGAGAAACAGGACGGGTGGATACGCAGTATTTT. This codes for CATSRETGRVDTQYF.

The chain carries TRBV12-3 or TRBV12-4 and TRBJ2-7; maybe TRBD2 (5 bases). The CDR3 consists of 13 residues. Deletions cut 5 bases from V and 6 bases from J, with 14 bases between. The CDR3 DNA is TGTGCCAGCAGTCCTGTTCTAGCATCCGAGCAGTACTTC. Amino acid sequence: CASSPVLASEQYF.

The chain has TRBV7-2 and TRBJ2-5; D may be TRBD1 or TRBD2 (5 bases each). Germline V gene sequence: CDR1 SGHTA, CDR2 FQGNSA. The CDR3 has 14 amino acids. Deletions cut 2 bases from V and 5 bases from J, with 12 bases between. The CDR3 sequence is CASSLWGLRETQYF. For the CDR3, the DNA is TGTGCCAGCAGCTTATGGGGGTTGAGGGAGACCCAGTACTTC.